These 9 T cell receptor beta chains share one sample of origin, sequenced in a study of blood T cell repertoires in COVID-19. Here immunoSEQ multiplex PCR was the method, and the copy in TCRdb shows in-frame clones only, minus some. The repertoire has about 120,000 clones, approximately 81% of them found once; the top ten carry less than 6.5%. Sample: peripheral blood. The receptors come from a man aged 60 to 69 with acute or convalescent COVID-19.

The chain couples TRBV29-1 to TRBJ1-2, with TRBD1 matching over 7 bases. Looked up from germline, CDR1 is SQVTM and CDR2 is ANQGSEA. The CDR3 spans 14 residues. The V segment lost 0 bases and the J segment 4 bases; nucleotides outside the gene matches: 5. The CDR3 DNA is TGCAGCGTTGAAGACAGGGGGACTGGCTATGGCTACACCTTC. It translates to CSVEDRGTGYGYTF.

CDR3 in DNA: TGTGCCAGCAGTTATTCCGACAGGACAGGGGCCAACGTCCTGACTTTC. It yields the protein CASSYSDRTGANVLTF. This sequence joins TRBV6-2 or TRBV6-3 and TRBJ2-6; perhaps TRBD1 as D (6 bases). Trimming removed 3 bases from V and 4 bases from J, with 13 bases in between. CDR1 is MNHEY and CDR2 is SVGEGT in the germline V gene. The CDR3 is made up of 16 amino acids.

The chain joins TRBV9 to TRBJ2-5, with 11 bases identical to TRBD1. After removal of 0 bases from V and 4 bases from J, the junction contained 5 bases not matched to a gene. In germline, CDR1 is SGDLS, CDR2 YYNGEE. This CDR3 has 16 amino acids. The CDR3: CASSVDIGQGAETQYF. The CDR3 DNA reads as TGTGCCAGCAGCGTAGATATCGGACAGGGGGCAGAGACCCAGTACTTC. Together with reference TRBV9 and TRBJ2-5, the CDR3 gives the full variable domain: DSGVTQTPKHLITATGQRVTLRCSPRSGDLSVYWYQQSLDQGLQFLIQYYNGEERAKGNILERFSAQQFPDLHSELNLSSLELGDSALYFCASSVDIGQGAETQYFGPGTRLLVL.

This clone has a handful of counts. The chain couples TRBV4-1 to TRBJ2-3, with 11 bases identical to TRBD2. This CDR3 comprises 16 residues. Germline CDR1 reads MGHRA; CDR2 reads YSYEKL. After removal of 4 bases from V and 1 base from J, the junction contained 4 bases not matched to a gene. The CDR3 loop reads CASSRQLAGGTDTQYF. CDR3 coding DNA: TGCGCCAGCAGCCGTCAACTAGCGGGAGGCACAGATACGCAGTATTTT.

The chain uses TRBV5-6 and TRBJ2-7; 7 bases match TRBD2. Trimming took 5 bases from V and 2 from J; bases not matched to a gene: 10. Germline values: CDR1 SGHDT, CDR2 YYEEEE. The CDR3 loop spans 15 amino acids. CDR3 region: CASSPFGRGTYEQYF. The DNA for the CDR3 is TGTGCCAGCAGTCCATTTGGGCGGGGGACCTACGAGCAGTACTTC.

The CDR3 sequence: CASSLTRNTGELFF. Written as DNA, the CDR3 is TGTGCCAGCAGCTTAACCAGAAACACCGGGGAGCTGTTTTTT. V gene TRBV7-3 combines with J gene TRBJ2-2; D unclear. This CDR3 is 14 amino acids long. V lost 0 bases to trimming and J lost 2 bases, with 4 bases between them. Germline lookup yields CDR1 SGHTA and CDR2 FQGTGA.

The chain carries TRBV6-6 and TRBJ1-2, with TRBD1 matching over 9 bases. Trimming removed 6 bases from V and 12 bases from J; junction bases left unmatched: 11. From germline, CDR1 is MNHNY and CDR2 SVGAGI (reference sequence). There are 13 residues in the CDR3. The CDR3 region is CASRRIEQGADTF. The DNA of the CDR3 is TGTGCCAGCAGACGCATTGAACAGGGGGCTGACACCTTC.

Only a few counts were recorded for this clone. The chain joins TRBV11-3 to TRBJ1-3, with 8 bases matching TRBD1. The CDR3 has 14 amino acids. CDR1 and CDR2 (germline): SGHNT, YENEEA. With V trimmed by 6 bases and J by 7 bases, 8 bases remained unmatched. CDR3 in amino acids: CASSPRTGMNTIYF. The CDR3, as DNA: TGTGCCAGCAGTCCCCGGACAGGGATGAACACCATATATTTT.

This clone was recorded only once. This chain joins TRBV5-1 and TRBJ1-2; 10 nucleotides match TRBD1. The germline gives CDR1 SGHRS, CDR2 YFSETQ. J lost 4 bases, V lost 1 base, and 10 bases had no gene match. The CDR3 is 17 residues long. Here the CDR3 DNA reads TGCGCCAGCAGCTTGACGGGGCCAGACAGGGGGCTCTATGGCTACACCTTC. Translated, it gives CASSLTGPDRGLYGYTF. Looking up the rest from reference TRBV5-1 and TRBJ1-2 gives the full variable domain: KAGVTQTPRYLIKTRGQQVTLSCSPISGHRSVSWYQQTPGQGLQFLFEYFSETQRNKGNFPGRFSGRQFSNSRSEMNVSTLELGDSALYLCASSLTGPDRGLYGYTFGSGTRLTVV.